The clone carrying this TCR beta chain was observed a few times. Its antigen is undetermined. Staining for CD45RO/CCR7/CD25/CD127/CD95/CD27 allowed sorting of CD4+ naive, central memory, regulatory and stem cell-like memory cells. Trimming stripped 4 bases from V and 2 bases from J, with 19 bases between. There are 16 residues in the CDR3. Germline CDR1 SGHNT, CDR2 YYREEE (reference sequence). The data were obtained in a study of beta chain features in type 1 diabetes. Of the isolated RNA, all was reverse transcribed, and so the sequenced material was expressed TCRB transcripts. Clones were sequenced by immunoSEQ multiplex PCR, and TCRdb holds only the in-frame ones, with some missing. The table lists some 150,000 clones, 9.7% of them singletons. The study, taken as a whole, reports: For Type 1 diabetes patients, all four CD4+ subsets carried TCRB CDR3s that were moderately but significantly shorter. The naive, central memory and Treg TCRB repertoires of patients appeared to be more similar to one another than those of healthy donors.

The V and J genes are TRBV5-4 and TRBJ2-7; D may be TRBD1 (6 bases). Material: central memory CD4+ T cells from blood. This sequence originates from a woman between 40 and 55 years old in good health. CDR3 protein: CASSNTGSYLTYEQYF. In DNA form, the CDR3 reads TGTGCCAGCAGCAATACAGGGTCTTACCTAACCTACGAGCAGTACTTC.